Detailed here is one T cell receptor beta chain. Trimming removed 0 bases from V and 5 bases from J, with 12 bases in between. The CDR3 runs to 15 residues. Germline CDR1 SGDLS, CDR2 YYNGEE. The libraries were made with immunoSEQ v3. The method was immunoSEQ multiplex PCR; TCRdb's version includes in-frame clones alone and lacks a portion of them. The data show 45,000 to 60,000 clones, with 65% to 80% seen just once and more than 5% held by the top ten. The record originates from a study of TIL therapy for anti-PD-1-resistant metastatic lung cancer. Described time point: pre-treatment sample, taken before nivolumab and TIL therapy. Tumor tissue came from excised metastases, mostly pleural nodules or supraclavicular lymph nodes.

The J gene is TRBJ2-1, the V gene TRBV9; the D is unclear. This receptor was taken from a person between 25 and 80 years old with non-small cell lung cancer. The source material was tumor tissue, sampled at baseline. The CDR3 nucleotides read TGTGCCAGCAGCGTAGTAGGGCCAGTTGACAATGAGCAGTTCTTC. It yields the protein CASSVVGPVDNEQFF.